Each of the 23 T cell receptor beta chains below was sequenced from the same sample in a study of T cell responses to AZD1222 COVID-19 vaccine. The assay was immunoSEQ multiplex PCR, and TCRdb's table has in-frame clones only and misses some. The table shows 200,000 to 300,000 clones, with 93% occurring only once. Sequencing used peripheral blood, obtained on day 0 of AZD1222 vaccination. The receptors derive from an adult in good health.

Comment on this clone: The junction departs from germline at one end; a sequencing error may be responsible. V usage is TRBV7-9 and J usage is TRBJ2-7, with D perhaps TRBD2 (5 bases). The CDR3 totals 14 residues. Germline V gives CDR1 SEHNR, CDR2 FQNEAQ (reference sequence). Written as DNA, the CDR3 is TGTGCCAGCAGCCTAGCCGGCTTCCCCTACGAGCAGTACTTC. Translated, it gives CASSLAGFPYEQYF.

V usage is TRBV5-4 and J usage is TRBJ2-1; 8 bases map to TRBD2. This CDR3 is built from 15 residues. The V gene end was trimmed by 6 bases and the J gene end by 5 bases; junction bases not matched to a gene: 10. The germline V gene encodes CDR1 SGHNT and CDR2 YYREEE (reference sequence). The CDR3 DNA reads as TGTGCCAGCACCCCCGGGGGCGGGGGGAACAATGAGCAGTTCTTC. Amino acid sequence: CASTPGGGGNNEQFF.

V is TRBV5-1 and J is TRBJ2-5, with TRBD2 matching over 12 bases. The CDR3 is 16 amino acids. Losses at the gene ends were 0 bases for V and 5 bases for J; bases not matched to a gene: 5. Germline assignment: CDR1 SGHRS and CDR2 YFSETQ. This chain's CDR3 is CASSLGTSGKFETQYF. The CDR3 DNA is TGCGCCAGCAGCTTGGGGACTAGCGGGAAATTTGAGACCCAGTACTTC.

V is TRBV6-1 and J is TRBJ2-7, with D hard to call. The germline V gene has CDR1 MNHNS and CDR2 SASEGT. This CDR3 comprises 13 residues. V gave up 0 bases and J gave up 4 bases, with 7 bases separating them. The CDR3 DNA reads as TGTGCCAGCAGTGAAGCCACCCTTTACGAGCAGTACTTC. As protein: CASSEATLYEQYF.

V usage is TRBV18 and J usage is TRBJ2-7; D not certain. The CDR3 extends over 14 amino acids. V lost 3 bases to trimming and J lost 0 bases, with 9 bases between them. Germline V gene lookup returns CDR1 KGHSH and CDR2 LQKENI. CDR3 nucleotides: TGTGCCAGCTCACCCGGGCTCCGCTCCTACGAGCAGTACTTC. Its translation is CASSPGLRSYEQYF.

The chain links TRBV28 to TRBJ2-5; TRBD1 agrees at 9 bases. V lost 5 bases to trimming and J lost 4 bases; unmatched junction nucleotides: 5. The CDR3 has 14 amino acids. Germline V gene sequence: CDR1 MDHEN, CDR2 SYDVKM. CDR3 sequence (DNA): TGTGCCAGCAGTAACAGGGGGCGTCGAGAGACCCAGTACTTC. Translation gives CASSNRGRRETQYF.

The J gene is TRBJ1-6, the V gene TRBV5-1; D is unresolved. V was pared by 4 bases and J by 8 bases, with 19 bases between. The CDR3 has 16 residues. CDR1 is SGHRS, CDR2 YFSETQ, per germline. The CDR3, as DNA: TGCGCCAGCAGCCTCGGGAGACTTAACACCTATTCACCCCTCCACTTT. Protein product: CASSLGRLNTYSPLHF.

This clone was seen only a few times. The chain recombines TRBV10-3 with TRBJ2-3; 7 bases are shared with TRBD1. This CDR3 is 16 amino acids long. Per germline, CDR1 ENHRY and CDR2 SYGVKD. The junction had 8 bases not matched to a gene; V was cut back by 4 bases and J by 1 base. As DNA, the CDR3 is TGTGCCATCAGTGCCCAAAAAGGGGGCCGCACAGATACGCAGTATTTT. It is translated as CAISAQKGGRTDTQYF.

This chain links TRBV6-2 or TRBV6-3 with TRBJ1-1, with D possibly matching TRBD1 (5 bases). The germline V gene encodes CDR1 MNHEY and CDR2 SVGEGT. V was shortened by 5 bases and J by 5 bases, with 9 bases between the two germline ends. This CDR3 has 12 residues. In nucleotides, the CDR3 is TGTGCCAGCAGTACCGGGGGGACTGAAGCTTTCTTT. Translated, it gives CASSTGGTEAFF.

The chain employs TRBV7-9 and TRBJ2-7, with a tentative D call TRBD1 (5 bases). V dropped 5 bases and J dropped 1 base, with 9 bases sitting between them. Germline assignment: CDR1 SEHNR and CDR2 FQNEAQ (reference sequence). This CDR3 contains 13 residues. CDR3 sequence: CASSQGGSYEQYF. The CDR3 DNA sequence: TGTGCCAGCAGCCAGGGTGGATCCTACGAGCAGTACTTC.

This clone occurred once. V and J are TRBV5-1 and TRBJ2-7; tentatively, D is TRBD2 (6 bases). Germline CDR1 and CDR2: SGHRS and YFSETQ. V was shortened by 2 bases and J by 6 bases, with 15 bases between the two germline ends. CDR3 length equals 14 residues. CDR3: CASSFPGGAGEQYF. The CDR3 DNA is TGCGCCAGCAGCTTCCCCGGCGGGGCGGGCGAGCAGTACTTC.

The chain carries TRBV6-5 and TRBJ1-6; tentatively, D is TRBD1 (5 bases). CDR1 and CDR2 from the germline V gene are MNHEY and SVGAGI. V was shortened by 7 bases and J by 8 bases, with 18 bases between the two germline ends. This CDR3 is built from 15 residues. As DNA, the CDR3 is TGTGCCAGCACCCGGGACCCCGTTGGCTATTCACCCCTCCACTTT. Protein: CASTRDPVGYSPLHF.

The J gene is TRBJ2-3, the V gene TRBV6-1; D gene uncertain. Germline V CDR1 and CDR2: MNHNS, SASEGT. The CDR3 runs 12 residues. V lost 2 bases, J lost 7 bases, and 7 bases lay in between. The CDR3 sequence: CASSERGYTQYF. The CDR3, as DNA: TGTGCCAGCAGTGAACGTGGGTATACGCAGTATTTT.

The rearrangement links TRBV7-8 to TRBJ1-6, with a tentative D call TRBD1 (5 bases). Deletions cut 0 bases from V and 7 bases from J, with 7 bases between. The CDR3 is 14 residues long. CDR1 and CDR2 (germline): SGHVS, FQNEAQ. The CDR3 loop reads CASSLARQNSPLHF. The CDR3 DNA is TGTGCCAGCAGCTTAGCTCGACAGAATTCACCCCTCCACTTT.

The rearrangement links TRBV9 to TRBJ2-3; TRBD2 might be the D (5 bases). There are 15 residues in the CDR3. CDR1 SGDLS and CDR2 YYNGEE come from the germline V gene. Trimming left V 6 bases short and J 0 bases short, with 14 bases between. The CDR3 sequence: CASTTGVSSTDTQYF. Written as DNA, the CDR3 is TGTGCCAGCACCACCGGGGTTTCTAGCACAGATACGCAGTATTTT. Variable domain in full (rest from reference TRBV9 and TRBJ2-3): DSGVTQTPKHLITATGQRVTLRCSPRSGDLSVYWYQQSLDQGLQFLIQYYNGEERAKGNILERFSAQQFPDLHSELNLSSLELGDSALYFCASTTGVSSTDTQYFGPGTRLTVL.

This sequence joins TRBV5-1 and TRBJ2-1; 12 bases fit TRBD2. The CDR3 is made up of 18 amino acids. Unmatched junction bases numbered 7, after V lost 3 bases and J lost 0 bases. CDR1 and CDR2 from the germline V gene are SGHRS and YFSETQ. As DNA, the CDR3 is TGCGCCAGCAGCTCGGGACTAGCGGGCCCGAGCTCCTACAATGAGCAGTTCTTC. Amino acid sequence: CASSSGLAGPSSYNEQFF.

The rearrangement joins TRBV19 to TRBJ1-5; D is possibly TRBD1 (6 bases). Germline V gene data show CDR1 as LNHDA and CDR2 as SQIVND (reference sequence). V was clipped by 6 bases and J by 0 bases, with 9 bases between them. The CDR3 has 14 residues. The CDR3 sequence is CASSPGHSNQPQHF. CDR3 nucleotides: TGTGCCAGTAGCCCGGGACATAGCAATCAGCCCCAGCATTTT.

This chain connects TRBV28 to TRBJ2-5, with 7 bases identical to TRBD2. The CDR3 length is 16 residues. Germline trimming cut 5 bases from V and 0 bases from J; bases unmatched to any gene: 9. From germline, CDR1 is MDHEN and CDR2 SYDVKM. The CDR3 sequence is CASSPLGAGYQETQYF. CDR3 nucleotides: TGTGCCAGCAGTCCCCTAGGAGCGGGGTACCAAGAGACCCAGTACTTC.

The chain links TRBV9 to TRBJ2-2; no reliable D call. Germline V gene lookup returns CDR1 SGDLS and CDR2 YYNGEE. V was shortened by 7 bases and J by 0 bases, with 16 bases between the two germline ends. CDR3 length: 16 amino acids. CDR3 nucleotides: TGTGCCAGCGGATGGAGCGCAGAACCGAACACCGGGGAGCTGTTTTTT. Amino acids: CASGWSAEPNTGELFF.

The genes are TRBV7-9 and TRBJ2-7; possible D gene TRBD2, 5 bases. The CDR3 loop spans 13 amino acids. Germline CDR1 and CDR2: SEHNR and FQNEAQ (reference sequence). V lost 0 bases to trimming and J lost 6 bases, with 9 bases between them. DNA of the CDR3: TGTGCCAGCAGCTTAGCTGGGGAGATCGAGCAGTACTTC. Translation gives CASSLAGEIEQYF.

This chain connects TRBV15 to TRBJ2-5; D unclear. CDR1 is LNHNV, CDR2 YYDKDF, per germline (reference sequence). V was trimmed by 3 bases and J by 2 bases, leaving 4 bases between them. The length of the CDR3 is 12 residues. The CDR3 nucleotides are TGTGCCACCAGCAGGGTACAAGAGACCCAGTACTTC. It codes for CATSRVQETQYF.

The genes are TRBV7-9 and TRBJ2-1, with D perhaps matching TRBD1 or TRBD2 (6 bases each). Per the germline V gene, CDR1 is SEHNR and CDR2 is FQNEAQ (reference sequence). The CDR3 runs 15 residues. Trimming shortened V by 3 bases and J by 8 bases, and 17 bases separated the two germline ends. The CDR3 coding sequence is TGTGCCAGCAGCTTTTCACGGGGGCCCTGGGATGAGCAGTTCTTC. Its translation is CASSFSRGPWDEQFF.

The chain joins TRBV5-1 to TRBJ1-2; the match to TRBD1 covers 10 bases. CDR1 and CDR2 from the germline V gene are SGHRS and YFSETQ. The CDR3 has 15 residues. The trim removed 4 bases at V and 8 bases at J, leaving 11 bases unmatched. CDR3 sequence: CASSASGTGEEGYTF. DNA of the CDR3: TGCGCCAGCAGCGCATCCGGGACAGGGGAAGAAGGCTACACCTTC.